The present T cell receptor (beta chain) was sequenced within a study of cytotoxic CD8 clonotypes in ibrutinib-treated CLL. Study context: Following a median approximately 12 months of treatment, with a range of 6 to 36, response samples were taken.

Study-level points and caveats: Clonality correlated strongly with circulating CD8+ T cells and exceeded age-matched healthy donors at baseline. Higher clonality was seen at ibrutinib response and a return toward baseline at progression.

Sequencing used immunoSEQ multiplex PCR; TCRdb keeps in-frame clones, though not all of them. The repertoire holds about 140,000 clones, 70% to 85% seen once, with approximately 30% in the top ten. As concerns this clone: Antigen unknown.

CDR3 length equals 14 residues. Germline CDR1 and CDR2: GTSNPN and SVGIG (reference sequence). V dropped 0 bases and J dropped 4 bases, with 10 bases sitting between them. The clonotype was recovered from a human donor with chronic lymphocytic leukemia. The input for sequencing was PBMCs, taken after 12 months of ibrutinib treatment. The V and J genes are TRBV30 and TRBJ1-3, with a tentative D call TRBD1 (5 bases). In DNA form, the CDR3 reads TGTGCCTGGAGTGTTGCGGGGGGAGGAAACACCATATATTTT. It yields the protein CAWSVAGGGNTIYF.